The 13 T cell receptor beta chains below come from one sample, sequenced in a study of cytomegalovirus exposure and HLA in healthy donors. The PCR used 60 Vbeta and 13 Jbeta primers. Assay used: immunoSEQ multiplex PCR; TCRdb lists only in-frame clones, some missing. The sample lists fewer than 200,000 clones; around 68% were seen once. The sequenced sample was PBMCs. These receptors all come from a woman in her 40s in good health and CMV-seropositive.

The chain is built from TRBV7-2 and TRBJ2-3; D remains unclear. Trimming pared 2 bases from V and 4 bases from J, leaving 7 bases between. The CDR3 is 13 residues long. In germline, CDR1 is SGHTA, CDR2 FQGNSA. CDR3 DNA: TGTGCCAGCAGCTTAAATCCCGCAGATACGCAGTATTTT. Amino acids: CASSLNPADTQYF.

In this sample, this clone turned up a few times. The CDR3 DNA is TGTGCCAGTAGTAAAGCCGGGACAGGGGGTCATGGCTACACCTTC. Translated: CASSKAGTGGHGYTF. The chain combines TRBV19 with TRBJ1-2, with TRBD1 matching 11 bases. The CDR3 is 15 residues long. CDR1 and CDR2 from the germline V gene are LNHDA and SQIVND (reference sequence). Trimming took 4 bases from V and 6 from J; bases not matched to a gene: 7.

The rearrangement uses TRBV5-4 and TRBJ2-7, with a tentative D call TRBD2 (5 bases). The CDR3 contains 15 residues. Germline-derived CDR1 and CDR2 are SGHNT and YYREEE (reference sequence). V lost 1 base and J 3 bases, leaving 14 bases between the germline ends. This chain's CDR3 is CASSLTGWMGYEQYF. The CDR3, as DNA: TGTGCCAGCAGCTTGACGGGGTGGATGGGCTACGAGCAGTACTTC.

This clone has a single count. The V gene is TRBV2, the J gene TRBJ2-3, with 9 bases aligning to TRBD2. Trimming removed 7 bases from V and 0 bases from J; junction bases left unmatched: 5. Germline V gives CDR1 SNHLY, CDR2 FYNNEI. This CDR3 has 15 residues. CDR3 region: CASKGLASSTDTQYF. CDR3 coding DNA: TGTGCCAGCAAAGGACTAGCGAGTAGCACAGATACGCAGTATTTT.

This CDR3 reads CASSPQLAGTTDTQYF. DNA for the CDR3: TGTGCCAGCAGCCCCCAACTAGCGGGGACGACAGATACGCAGTATTTT. The J gene is TRBJ2-3, the V gene TRBV7-2, with 10 positions matching TRBD2. J gave up 3 bases and V 5 bases, and 8 bases lay outside the gene matches. This CDR3 is built from 16 residues. Germline assignment: CDR1 SGHTA and CDR2 FQGNSA.

The chain recombines TRBV5-6 with TRBJ2-7, with D possibly TRBD1 on 5 matching bases. The V gene's germline CDR1 is SGHDT and CDR2 YYEEEE. V was pared by 0 bases and J by 11 bases, with 9 bases between. CDR3 length: 11 residues. CDR3 protein: CASSLGVGEYF. The DNA of the CDR3 is TGTGCCAGCAGCTTGGGGGTAGGGGAGTACTTC.

This chain connects TRBV2 to TRBJ2-5; D perhaps matches TRBD2 (6 bases). The CDR3 consists of 15 residues. The ends were cut back, 4 bases at V and 2 bases at J, with 14 bases in the middle. Germline CDR1 reads SNHLY; CDR2 reads FYNNEI. The CDR3 DNA is TGTGCCAGCAGTGGGAGGTCGGGGGAGCAAGAGACCCAGTACTTC. This sequence encodes CASSGRSGEQETQYF.

V and J are TRBV29-1 and TRBJ2-7, with 7 bases that match TRBD2. Germline assignment: CDR1 SQVTM and CDR2 ANQGSEA. Unmatched junction bases numbered 7, after V lost 6 bases and J lost 2 bases. This CDR3 contains 13 residues. In DNA, the CDR3 is TGCAGCGTGGTGACTAGCCAAACCTACGAGCAGTACTTC. Translating gives CSVVTSQTYEQYF.

This clone came up once. One junction end does not reproduce the germline sequence, and a read error may be involved. The V and J genes are TRBV27 and TRBJ1-5; 9 bases are a match to TRBD1. The CDR3 loop spans 16 amino acids. The germline V gene encodes CDR1 MNHEY and CDR2 SMNVEV (reference sequence). This CDR3 reads CASSLLGQGGDQPQNF. The CDR3 nucleotides read TGTGCCAGCAGTTTATTGGGACAGGGTGGCGATCAGCCCCAGAATTTT.

This clone was counted a few times. The chain has TRBV19 and TRBJ2-7, with D possibly TRBD1 on 6 matching bases. From germline, CDR1 is LNHDA and CDR2 SQIVND (reference sequence). Trimming left V 6 bases short and J 2 bases short, with 11 bases between. The CDR3 is 13 residues long. For the CDR3, the DNA is TGTGCCAGTAGCACACAGGGCGCCTACGAGCAGTACTTC. Protein sequence: CASSTQGAYEQYF.

The chain recombines TRBV4-1 with TRBJ2-3; 9 bases fit TRBD1. The germline CDR1 and CDR2 sequences are MGHRA and YSYEKL. With V trimmed by 8 bases and J by 2 bases, 8 bases remained unmatched. CDR3 length: 15 amino acids. The CDR3 spells CASQSGQGPTDTQYF. CDR3 coding DNA: TGCGCCAGCCAGTCGGGACAGGGACCCACAGATACGCAGTATTTT.

This clone showed up just a few times. The DNA of the CDR3 is TGTGCCAGTAGATACCGGGACAGGGGGCGGACCGGGGAGCTGTTTTTT. It codes for CASRYRDRGRTGELFF. This chain links TRBV19 with TRBJ2-2, with TRBD1 matching over 12 bases. The ends lost 6 bases at V and 5 bases at J; junction bases unmatched: 7. CDR1 is LNHDA, CDR2 SQIVND, per germline (reference sequence). This CDR3 is 16 amino acids long.

J is TRBJ2-1 and V is TRBV19; D possibly corresponds to TRBD2 (6 bases). Trimming removed 4 bases at V and 6 bases at J, with 13 bases between. CDR1 is LNHDA, CDR2 SQIVND, per germline (reference sequence). The length of the CDR3 is 14 residues. The CDR3 here is CASSTPGLLNEQFF. CDR3 DNA sequence: TGTGCCAGTAGTACACCGGGACTCCTCAATGAGCAGTTCTTC.